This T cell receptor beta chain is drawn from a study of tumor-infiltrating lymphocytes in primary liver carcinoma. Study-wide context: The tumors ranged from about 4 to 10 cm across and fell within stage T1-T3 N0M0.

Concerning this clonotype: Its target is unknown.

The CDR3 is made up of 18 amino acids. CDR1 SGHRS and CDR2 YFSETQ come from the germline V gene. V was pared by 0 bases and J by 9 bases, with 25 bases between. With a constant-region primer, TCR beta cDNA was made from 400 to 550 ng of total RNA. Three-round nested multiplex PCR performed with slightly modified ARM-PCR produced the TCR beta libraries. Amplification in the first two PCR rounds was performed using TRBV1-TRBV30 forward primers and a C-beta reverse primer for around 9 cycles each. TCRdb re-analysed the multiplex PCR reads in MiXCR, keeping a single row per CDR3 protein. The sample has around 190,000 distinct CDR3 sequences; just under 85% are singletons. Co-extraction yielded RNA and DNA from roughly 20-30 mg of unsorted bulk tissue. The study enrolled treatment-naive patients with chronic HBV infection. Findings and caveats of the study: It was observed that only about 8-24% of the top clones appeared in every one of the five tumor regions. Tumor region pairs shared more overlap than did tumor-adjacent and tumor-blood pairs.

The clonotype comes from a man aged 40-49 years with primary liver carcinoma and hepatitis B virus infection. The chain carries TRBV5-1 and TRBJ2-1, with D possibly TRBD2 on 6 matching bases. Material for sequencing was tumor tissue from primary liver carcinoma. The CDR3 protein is CASSLAPTSRSLNSEQFF. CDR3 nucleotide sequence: TGCGCCAGCAGCTTGGCCCCAACTAGCAGGTCTCTAAACAGTGAGCAGTTCTTC.